This T cell receptor (beta chain) comes out of a study of vaccination effects on CD4 cells after COVID-19. Across the whole study: It was a median of 72 days after the second dose that post-vaccine samples were obtained.

A word on this clone: What it binds is not known.

Repertoires were generated with immunoSEQ multiplex PCR, while TCRdb's copy carries only in-frame clones and drops some. The repertoire holds 45,000 to 55,000 clones, around 70% seen once, with about 7% in the top ten. Once cultured for 10 days, the cells underwent separation to obtain CD4+ T cells. The vaccine given was either BNT162b2 or mRNA-1273, in two doses. This CDR3 is 13 amino acids long. Germline loops: CDR1 SGHTA, CDR2 FQGNSA. V gave up 1 base and J gave up 7 bases, with 10 bases separating them. The V call is TRBV7-2, the J call TRBJ2-5, with D possibly called TRBD1 or TRBD2 (5 bases each). Sequenced here: CD4+ T cells from PBMCs cultured without peptide, sampled after COVID-19 vaccination. The sequence was obtained from a human donor who received a COVID-19 vaccine. CDR3 amino acids: CASSLEAGRTQYF. CDR3 DNA: TGTGCCAGCAGCTTAGAGGCAGGGAGGACCCAGTACTTC.